This paragraph covers one T cell receptor (beta chain) sequence. No antigen is known for it. The PCR used 60 Vbeta and 13 Jbeta primers. This table comes from immunoSEQ multiplex PCR, and its TCRdb copy is limited to in-frame clones, with some not included. The sample table sets out under 120,000 clones. Samples came from healthy bone marrow donors. The record originates from a study of cytomegalovirus exposure and HLA in healthy donors. General study points: Within an earlier analysis, most TCR beta V segments proved productive either about 90% or about 30% of the time. Across HLA loci, a later analysis found differing TCR association rates, with DRB1 most and HLA-C fewest.

The sample was PBMCs. The sequence was collected from a man aged 45-65 years in good health and CMV-seronegative.

The CDR3, as DNA: TGTGCCAGCTCACCCCTAGCGGGGGGGCCCCACGAGCAGTACTTC. This gives the protein CASSPLAGGPHEQYF. The chain is built from TRBV18 and TRBJ2-7, with TRBD2 matching over 12 bases. CDR3 length equals 15 residues. The J segment lost 5 bases and the V segment lost 3 bases, leaving 5 bases of the junction unmatched. Germline-derived CDR1 and CDR2 are KGHSH and LQKENI.